This TCR beta chain originates from a study of blood T cell repertoires in COVID-19. Study information: COVID-19 samples from acute and convalescent phases originated in the United States, Italy and Spain. Nucleic acid was either cDNA or gDNA, and it came from T cells, B-cell-depleted T cells, or PBMCs.

Per the study methods: Counts of nucleated cells, estimated from reference gene primer amplification, were obtained. Sequenced by immunoSEQ multiplex PCR; TCRdb stores in-frame clones only, minus some. V and J calls and clone size follow that table, whereas D and trimming were derived from the DNA. The sample has some 380,000 clones, over 65% seen once. This CDR3 is 15 amino acids long. V lost 6 bases, J lost 0 bases, and 14 bases lay in between. From germline, CDR1 is KGHSH and CDR2 LQKENI. The rearrangement uses TRBV18 and TRBJ1-1, with no clear D. The specimen was peripheral blood. The clonotype comes from a human donor with acute or convalescent COVID-19. The donor label of this sample is uncertain. CDR3 nucleotide sequence: TGTGCCAGCTCGGGCCAGGCGATCCTGAACACTGAAGCTTTCTTT. Amino acid sequence: CASSGQAILNTEAFF.